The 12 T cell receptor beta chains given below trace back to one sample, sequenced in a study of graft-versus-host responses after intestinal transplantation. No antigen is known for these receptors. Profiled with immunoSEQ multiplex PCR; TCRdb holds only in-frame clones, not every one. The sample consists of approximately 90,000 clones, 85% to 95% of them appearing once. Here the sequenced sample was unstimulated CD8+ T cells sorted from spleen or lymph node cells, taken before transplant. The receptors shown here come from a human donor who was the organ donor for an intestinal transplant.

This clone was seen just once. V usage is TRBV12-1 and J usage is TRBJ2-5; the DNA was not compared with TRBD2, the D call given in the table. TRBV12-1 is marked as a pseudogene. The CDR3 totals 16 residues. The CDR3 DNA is TGTGCCAGCACAGTCTGCGGGGGGGCCTCACAAGAGACCCAGTACTTC. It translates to CASTVCGGASQETQYF.

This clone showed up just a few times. In DNA form, the CDR3 reads TGTGCCAGCAGTTACAGTACAGGAGCCTTCACTGAAGCTTTCTTT. This encodes CASSYSTGAFTEAFF. The rearrangement uses TRBV6-5 and TRBJ1-1, with D possibly TRBD1 on 5 matching bases. Trimming cost V 2 bases and J 4 bases, with 14 bases left between them. The germline V gene encodes CDR1 MNHEY and CDR2 SVGAGI. There are 15 residues in the CDR3.

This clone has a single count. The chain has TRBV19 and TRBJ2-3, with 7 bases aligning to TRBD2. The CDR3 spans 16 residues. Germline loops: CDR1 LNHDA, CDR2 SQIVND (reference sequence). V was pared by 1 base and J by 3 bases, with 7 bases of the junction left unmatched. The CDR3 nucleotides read TGTGCCAGTAGTATAGGGACGGGGGGACCTACAGATACGCAGTATTTT. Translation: CASSIGTGGPTDTQYF.

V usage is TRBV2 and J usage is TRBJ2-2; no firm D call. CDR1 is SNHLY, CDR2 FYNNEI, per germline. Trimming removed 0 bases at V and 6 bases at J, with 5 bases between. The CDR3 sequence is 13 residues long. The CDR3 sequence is CASSEAGSGELFF. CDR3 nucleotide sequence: TGTGCCAGCAGTGAAGCCGGGTCCGGGGAGCTGTTTTTT.

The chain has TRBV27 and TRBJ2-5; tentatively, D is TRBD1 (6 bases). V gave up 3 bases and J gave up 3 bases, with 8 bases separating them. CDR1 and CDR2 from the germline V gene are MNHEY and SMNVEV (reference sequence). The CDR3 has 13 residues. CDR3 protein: CASSLRGKETQYF. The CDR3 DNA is TGTGCCAGCAGTTTGAGGGGGAAAGAGACCCAGTACTTC.

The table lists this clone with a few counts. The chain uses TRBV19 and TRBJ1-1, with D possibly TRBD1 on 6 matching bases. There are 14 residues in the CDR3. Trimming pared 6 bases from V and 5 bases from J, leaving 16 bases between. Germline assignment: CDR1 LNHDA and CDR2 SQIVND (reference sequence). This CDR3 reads CASSWGQGRTEAFF. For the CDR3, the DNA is TGTGCCAGTAGCTGGGGGCAGGGCCGTACTGAAGCTTTCTTT.

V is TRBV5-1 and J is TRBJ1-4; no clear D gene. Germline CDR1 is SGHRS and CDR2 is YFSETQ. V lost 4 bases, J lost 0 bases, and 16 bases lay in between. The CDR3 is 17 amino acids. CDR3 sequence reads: CASSAGGPVATNEKLFF. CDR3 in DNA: TGCGCCAGCAGCGCCGGAGGACCAGTTGCAACTAATGAAAAACTGTTTTTT. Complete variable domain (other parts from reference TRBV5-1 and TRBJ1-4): KAGVTQTPRYLIKTRGQQVTLSCSPISGHRSVSWYQQTPGQGLQFLFEYFSETQRNKGNFPGRFSGRQFSNSRSEMNVSTLELGDSALYLCASSAGGPVATNEKLFFGSGTQLSVL.

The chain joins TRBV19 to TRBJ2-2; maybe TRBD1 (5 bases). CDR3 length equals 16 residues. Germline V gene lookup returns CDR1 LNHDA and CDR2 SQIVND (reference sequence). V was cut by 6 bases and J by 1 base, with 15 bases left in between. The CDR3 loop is CASSSRAGENTGELFF. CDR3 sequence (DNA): TGTGCCAGTAGCAGCAGGGCCGGCGAGAACACCGGGGAGCTGTTTTTT.

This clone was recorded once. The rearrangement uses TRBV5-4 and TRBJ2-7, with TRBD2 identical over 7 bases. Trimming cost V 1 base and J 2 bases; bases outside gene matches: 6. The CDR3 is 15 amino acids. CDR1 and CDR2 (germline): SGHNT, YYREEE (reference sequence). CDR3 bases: TGTGCCAGCAGCTTGTTGGCAGCGGGGCCCTACGAGCAGTACTTC. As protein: CASSLLAAGPYEQYF.

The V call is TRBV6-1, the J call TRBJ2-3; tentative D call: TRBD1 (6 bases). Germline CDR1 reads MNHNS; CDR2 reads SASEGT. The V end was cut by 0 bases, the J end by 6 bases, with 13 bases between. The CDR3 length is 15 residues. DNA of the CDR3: TGTGCCAGCAGTGAAGCGAGATCTGGGGGCGATACGCAGTATTTT. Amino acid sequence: CASSEARSGGDTQYF.

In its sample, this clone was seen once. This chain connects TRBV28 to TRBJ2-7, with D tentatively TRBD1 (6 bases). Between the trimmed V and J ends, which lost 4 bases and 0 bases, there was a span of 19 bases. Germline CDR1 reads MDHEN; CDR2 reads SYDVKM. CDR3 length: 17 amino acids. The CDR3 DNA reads TGTGCCAGCAGTTACTCAATTCAGGGGCCGCACTCCTACGAGCAGTACTTC. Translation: CASSYSIQGPHSYEQYF.

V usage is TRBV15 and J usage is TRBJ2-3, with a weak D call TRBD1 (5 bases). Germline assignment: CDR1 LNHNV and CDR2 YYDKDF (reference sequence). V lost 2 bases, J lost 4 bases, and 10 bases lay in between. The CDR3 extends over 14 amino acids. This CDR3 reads CATSRSQGADTQYF. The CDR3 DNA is TGTGCCACCAGCAGATCCCAGGGCGCAGATACGCAGTATTTT.